This T cell receptor beta chain originates from a study of human T cells and chemical hapten exposure. Study summary: During the roughly 25-week study period, patients had diphenylcyclopropenone applied to the scalp every week. Whole-study findings and limits: Expanded TCRs created a significantly greater count of big CDR3 similarity clusters than controls did.

Unique molecular identifiers were attached to individual cDNA molecules during library preparation. From the RACE reads, TCRdb called clonotypes with MiXCR, one entry per CDR3 protein. The profile shows around 330,000 distinct CDR3 sequences, 5% to 6.5% of them singletons. V lost 4 bases to trimming and J lost 4 bases; unmatched junction nucleotides: 11. The CDR3 loop spans 17 amino acids. The germline CDR1 and CDR2 sequences are MNHEY and SVGAGI. Indicated time point: pre-sensitization, week 0. Treatment noted: therapeutic diphenylcyclopropenone sensitization with weekly scalp DPC. About this clonotype itself: Its antigen remains unknown.

The sequence was collected from a woman aged 18-29 years with alopecia areata. Some clones in this sample may be carry-over from other donors' samples. V is TRBV6-5 and J is TRBJ1-2, with 11 bases lining up with TRBD1. This material consisted of whole blood, taken in connection with sensitization to the hapten diphenylcyclopropenone (DPC). The CDR3 region is CASSFRRRTGGFYGYTF. The CDR3 DNA reads as TGTGCCAGCAGTTTCAGGAGGAGGACAGGGGGCTTCTATGGCTACACCTTC.